This is a list of T cell receptor beta chains from one sample in a study of long-term antiretroviral therapy in people with HIV. The protocol was immunoSEQ multiplex PCR, while the TCRdb copy is restricted to in-frame clones and leaves out a portion. This sample has 28,000 or so clones, with 78% found just once. The sequencing used unsorted PBMCs, collected 1.5 years before starting antiretroviral therapy. The receptors shown here come from a man aged 18 to 30 with HIV. Each CDR3 is given with its conserved first and last residue. A D gene is named only where the DNA matches it firmly. Size is stated for part of the rows, as once, few or many counts, or as a class when the clone is expanded.

>TRBJ1-5|NA|TRBV19|TRBD1
CASSINGGGEQPQHF
TGTGCCAGTAGTATAAACGGAGGGGGCGAACAGCCCCAGCATTTT
>TRBJ2-2|NA|TRBV29-1|NA
CSVGGRGGVNTGELFF
TGCAGCGTTGGGGGCCGTGGCGGGGTAAACACCGGGGAGCTGTTTTTT
>TRBJ1-1|NA|TRBV27|NA
CASSLAVMNTEAFF
TGTGCCAGCAGTTTGGCCGTCATGAACACTGAAGCTTTCTTT
>TRBJ1-2|few|TRBV28|TRBD1
CASSLAYRYRGTGIYGYTF
TGTGCCAGCAGTTTAGCCTACCGATACCGAGGGACAGGGATCTATGGCTACACCTTC
>TRBJ1-4|few|TRBV5-4|NA
CASSLDGVREKLFF
TGTGCCAGCAGCTTGGACGGGGTTCGCGAAAAACTGTTTTTT
>TRBJ2-7|NA|TRBV4-1|NA
CASSQDPGGAGEQYF
TGCGCCAGCAGCCAAGATCCCGGCGGGGCGGGAGAGCAGTACTTC
>TRBJ2-2|once|TRBV5-6|NA
CASSLGSGELFF
TGTGCCAGCAGCTTAGGGTCCGGGGAGCTGTTTTTT
>TRBJ1-3|few|TRBV5-1|NA
CASSLGGAGNTIYF
TGCGCCAGCAGCTTGGGGGGGGCTGGAAACACCATATATTTT
>TRBJ2-6|NA|TRBV5-6|NA
CASSPSPTGANVLTF
TGTGCCAGCAGCCCCTCCCCGACCGGGGCCAACGTCCTGACTTTC
>TRBJ2-2|NA|TRBV5-6|TRBD1
CASSFGQGTGELFF
TGTGCCAGCAGTTTCGGACAGGGGACCGGGGAGCTGTTTTTT
>TRBJ1-3|NA|TRBV6-5|NA
CASSYDLTRGNTIYF
TGTGCCAGCAGTTACGACTTGACTCGAGGAAACACCATATATTTT
>TRBJ2-5|few|TRBV6-1|NA
CASSAPSVAETQYF
TGTGCCAGCAGTGCCCCTAGCGTCGCGGAGACCCAGTACTTC
>TRBJ1-2|NA|TRBV6-5|TRBD1
CASSFDDRATGGYTF
TGTGCCAGCAGTTTTGACGACAGGGCGACAGGGGGCTACACCTTC
>TRBJ2-1|few|TRBV4-3|TRBD2
CASSQGLAGHNEQFF
TGCGCCAGCAGCCAAGGGCTAGCGGGGCACAATGAGCAGTTCTTC
>TRBJ2-5|NA|TRBV27|TRBD2
CASRPTLASGRARGETQYF
TGTGCCAGCAGACCAACCCTGGCTAGCGGGAGGGCCCGAGGGGAGACCCAGTACTTC